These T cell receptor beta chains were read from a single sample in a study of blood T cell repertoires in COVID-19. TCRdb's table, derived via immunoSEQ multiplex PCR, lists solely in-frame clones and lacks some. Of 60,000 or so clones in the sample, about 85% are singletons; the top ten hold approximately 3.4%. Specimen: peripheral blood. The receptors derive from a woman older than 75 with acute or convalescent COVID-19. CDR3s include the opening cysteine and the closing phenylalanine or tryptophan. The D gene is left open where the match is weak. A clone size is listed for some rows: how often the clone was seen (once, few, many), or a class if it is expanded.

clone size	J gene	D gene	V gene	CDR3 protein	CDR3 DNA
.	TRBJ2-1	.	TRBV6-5	CASSPTGTWDIEQFF	TGTGCCAGCAGTCCCACCGGGACATGGGACATTGAGCAGTTCTTC
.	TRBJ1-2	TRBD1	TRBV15	CATSRGGDRANYGYTF	TGTGCCACCAGCAGGGGGGGGGACAGGGCCAACTATGGCTACACCTTC
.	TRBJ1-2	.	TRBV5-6	CASSWSGGSYGYTF	TGTGCCAGCAGCTGGTCCGGGGGTTCCTATGGCTACACCTTC
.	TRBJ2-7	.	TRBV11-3	CASSLTPGGEQYF	TGTGCCAGCAGCTTAACCCCCGGCGGCGAGCAGTACTTC
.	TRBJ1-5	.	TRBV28	CASSTPLQGSNQPQHF	TGTGCCAGCAGTACCCCGTTACAGGGATCGAATCAGCCCCAGCATTTT
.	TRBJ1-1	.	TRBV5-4	CASSQDQGRTEAFF	TGTGCCAGCAGTCAGGATCAGGGGCGCACTGAAGCTTTCTTT
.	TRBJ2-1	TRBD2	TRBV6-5	CASSQAGGAKEQFF	TGTGCCAGCAGCCAAGCGGGGGGGGCGAAAGAGCAGTTCTTC
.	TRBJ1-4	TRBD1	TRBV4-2	CASSQGTGEGEKLFF	TGTGCCAGCAGCCAAGGGACAGGGGAGGGTGAAAAACTGTTTTTT
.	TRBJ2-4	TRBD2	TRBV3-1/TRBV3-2	CASSQPGLAAIQYF	TGTGCCAGCAGCCAACCGGGACTAGCGGCCATTCAGTACTTC
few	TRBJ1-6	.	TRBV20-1	CSASTTPNSPLHF	TGCAGTGCTAGTACGACACCTAATTCACCCCTCCACTTT
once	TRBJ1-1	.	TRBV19	CASSIKRRDTEAFF	TGTGCCAGTAGTATAAAGAGGCGCGACACTGAAGCTTTCTTT
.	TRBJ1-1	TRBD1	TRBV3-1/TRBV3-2	CASSHTTGTEAFF	TGTGCCAGCAGCCATACGACAGGGACTGAAGCTTTCTTT
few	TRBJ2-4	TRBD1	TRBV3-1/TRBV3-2	CASSSRTGVKNIQYF	TGTGCCAGCAGCTCCCGGACAGGGGTCAAAAACATTCAGTACTTC
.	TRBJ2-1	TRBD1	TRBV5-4	CASTSGTGSYNEQFF	TGTGCCAGCACCTCCGGGACAGGATCCTACAATGAGCAGTTCTTC
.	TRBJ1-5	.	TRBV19	CASSLGQNQPQHF	TGTGCCAGTAGTCTTGGACAGAATCAGCCCCAGCATTTT
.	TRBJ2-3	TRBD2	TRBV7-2	CASSSSGTMSDTQYF	TGTGCCAGCAGCTCTTCCGGGACTATGTCAGATACGCAGTATTTT
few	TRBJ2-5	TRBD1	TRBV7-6	CASSLRAPGGEETQYF	TGTGCCAGCAGCTTAAGGGCTCCAGGGGGCGAAGAGACCCAGTACTTC
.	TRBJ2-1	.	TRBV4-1	CASSQESGPYNEQFF	TGCGCCAGCAGCCAAGAATCTGGGCCTTACAATGAGCAGTTCTTC
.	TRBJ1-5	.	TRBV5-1	CASSLDGGTQPQHF	TGCGCCAGCAGCTTGGATGGGGGCACTCAGCCCCAGCATTTT
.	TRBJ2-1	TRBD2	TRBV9	CASSVTASGYNEQFF	TGTGCCAGCAGCGTTACAGCTAGCGGGTACAATGAGCAGTTCTTC
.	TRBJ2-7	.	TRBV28	CASSFGNAYEQYF	TGTGCCAGCAGTTTCGGGAACGCTTACGAGCAGTACTTC
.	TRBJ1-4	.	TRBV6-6	CASSFTGSMLEKLFF	TGTGCCAGCAGTTTCACAGGCTCCATGTTGGAAAAACTGTTTTTT
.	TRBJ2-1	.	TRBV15	CATSRVGGGTYNEQFF	TGTGCCACCAGCAGAGTTGGCGGAGGCACCTACAATGAGCAGTTCTTC
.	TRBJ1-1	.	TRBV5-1	CASSLASNTEAFF	TGCGCCAGCAGCTTGGCCTCCAACACTGAAGCTTTCTTT
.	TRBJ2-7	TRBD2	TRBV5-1	CASSYRTTSGPYEQYF	TGCGCCAGCAGCTACCGAACGACTAGCGGGCCCTACGAGCAGTACTTC
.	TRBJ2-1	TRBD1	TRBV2	CASRPTGGVSYNEQFF	TGTGCCAGCAGACCCACAGGGGGCGTCTCCTACAATGAGCAGTTCTTC
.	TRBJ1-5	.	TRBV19	CASSIRHFTSNQPQHF	TGTGCCAGTAGTATTAGACACTTTACTAGCAATCAGCCCCAGCATTTT
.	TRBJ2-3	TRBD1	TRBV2	CASYRDRGTDTQYF	TGTGCCAGCTACCGGGACAGAGGCACAGATACGCAGTATTTT
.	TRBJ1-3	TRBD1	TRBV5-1	CASSLWTGATTGNTIYF	TGCGCCAGCAGCTTATGGACAGGGGCGACTACTGGAAACACCATATATTTT
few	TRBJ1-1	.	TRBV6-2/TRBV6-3	CASSYGSSTEAFF	TGTGCCAGCAGTTACGGGAGCTCCACTGAAGCTTTCTTT
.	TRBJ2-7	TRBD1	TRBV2	CASTWGTGPLEQYF	TGTGCCAGCACATGGGGGACAGGGCCTTTAGAGCAGTACTTC
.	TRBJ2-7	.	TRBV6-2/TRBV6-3	CASSHGVYEQYF	TGTGCCAGCAGCCACGGGGTATACGAGCAGTACTTC
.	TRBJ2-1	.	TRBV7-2	CASSLEGRPGFF	TGTGCCAGCAGCTTAGAGGGGCGGCCTGGGTTCTTC
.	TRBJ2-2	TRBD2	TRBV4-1	CASSPDQRGYTGELFF	TGCGCCAGCAGCCCCGACCAGCGGGGGTACACCGGGGAGCTGTTTTTT
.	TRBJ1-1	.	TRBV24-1	CATSNRVGAEAFF	TGTGCCACCAGCAACAGGGTAGGGGCTGAAGCTTTCTTT